A single TCR beta chain is shown here with its context. This clonotype has just a few counts. Its recognized antigen is unknown. Base qualities are not recorded, but no much larger clone differs from it by a single base. These data are taken from a study of CD8+CD57+ T cells in acquired aplastic anemia (dated by TCRdb to the late 2010s). As for the study more broadly: Extracted DNA from sorted CD4+ and CD8+ cells averaged around 3.3 ug, ranging from roughly 0.2 to 30 ug. CD8+CD57+ expansion was defined as a frequency above the mean frequency observed in healthy subjects.

CDR1 is given as MGHDK and CDR2 as SYGVNS, both from the germline V gene. Reading from cysteine to phenylalanine, the CDR3 counts 12 amino acids. Left in the record is the CDR3 DNA by itself, 36 bases read in frame from the first base. Between the V and J ends, shortened by 8 bases and 1 base respectively, the junction contains 8 bases. Genomic DNA served as template for TCR beta VDJ combination and CDR3 sequence profiling. An Illumina HiSeq 2000 was the platform used for TCR repertoire sequencing. The authors processed their data as follows. Repertoires were assessed using TRBV/TRBJ rearrangement plots, CDR3 size and DJ length profiles, and Simpson's diversity index. The immunodominant clone was defined as the most abundant DNA sequence in deep sequencing data. CDR3 amino acid sequences were screened for sharing across subjects and compared with published repertoires and the VDJdb database. TCRdb reran the public reads through fastp at Q25 and MiXCR, keeping productive beta chains. Rows matching on CDR3 protein sequence are summarized as one entry with the most common DNA and genes. The V and J calls and clone size are TCRdb's, not the authors'. Across this sample there are 250,000 to 300,000 distinct CDR3 sequences, with 56% seen only once. Around 1.3% of the sample is in the top ten clones.

What the work shows at the level of the full study, not this receptor alone: Patients and healthy controls showed no significant difference in CD8+ Simpson's diversity (P=0.060). Although roughly 29 CD8+ CDR3 sequences were shared by patients and controls, these sequences appeared highly expressed in patients and within the immunodominant clones of patients.

Expansion of CD8+CD57+ cells had been shown by flow cytometry in the patients chosen for sequencing. Every patient had severe acquired aplastic anemia, diagnosed using the International Study of Aplastic Anemia and Agranulocytosis and Camitta criteria. No patient had received any therapy when blood was sampled. In this study, sorted CD4+ and CD8+ T cells from the blood of healthy subjects and of severe aplastic anemia patients had their TCR repertoires deep-sequenced. Patients were enrolled under clinicaltrials.gov protocols 00001620, 01623167, 00001397, 00071045, 00081523 and 00961064 in the USA. Ficoll-Paque density gradient centrifugation was used to isolate peripheral blood mononuclear cells. CD4+ and CD8+ T cells were sorted by FACS or magnetic beads before DNA extraction.

The origin of this receptor is a human donor with aplastic anemia. The chain links TRBV25-1 with TRBJ2-5, and perhaps TRBD1 as D gene, on 6 matching bases. The sample taken for sequencing was sorted CD4+, CD8+, or CD8+CD57+ T cells (not recorded which) from PBMCs. The CDR3: CASSDSQETQYF. The nucleotide sequence is TGTGCCAGCTCGGACAGCCAAGAGACCCAGTACTTC.